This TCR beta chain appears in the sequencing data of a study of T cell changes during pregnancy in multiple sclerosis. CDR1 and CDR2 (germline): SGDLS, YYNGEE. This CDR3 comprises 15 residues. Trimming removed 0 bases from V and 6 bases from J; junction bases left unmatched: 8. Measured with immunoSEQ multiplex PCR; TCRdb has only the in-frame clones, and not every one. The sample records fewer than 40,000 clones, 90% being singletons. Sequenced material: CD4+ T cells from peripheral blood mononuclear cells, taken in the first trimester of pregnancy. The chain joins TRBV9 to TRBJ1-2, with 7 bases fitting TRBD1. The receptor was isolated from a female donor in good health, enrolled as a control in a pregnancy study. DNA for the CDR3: TGTGCCAGCAGCGTAGGGCATGGGACAGCCGATGGCTACACCTTC. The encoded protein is CASSVGHGTADGYTF.